This TCR beta chain stems from a study of cytomegalovirus exposure and HLA in healthy donors. The study ran its PCR with 60 Vbeta and 13 Jbeta primers. Sequencing was performed with immunoSEQ multiplex PCR; in TCRdb, only in-frame clones are kept and a portion is missing. The sample has approximately 150,000 clones. CDR1 and CDR2 (germline): SGHRS, YFSETQ. V lost 4 bases, J lost 6 bases, and 12 bases stayed unmatched. The CDR3 is 16 amino acids. The TCR was taken from a woman in her thirties or forties in good health and CMV-seronegative. The chain combines TRBV5-1 with TRBJ2-3, with 9 bases that match TRBD2. Sequencing input: PBMCs. CDR3 coding DNA: TGCGCCAGCAGCCGTACTAGCGGGTCCCTCGGGGATACGCAGTATTTT. Translated, it gives CASSRTSGSLGDTQYF.